The entry below describes one T cell receptor (beta chain). This clonotype occurred once. Its antigen is unknown. A much more abundant neighbour one base away suggests this may be a read error. These data belong to a study of naive and memory T cell subsets (dated by TCRdb to the late 2010s). With respect to the entire study: According to the figure summarizing the samples, there were some ten blood donors, 7 tuberculin skin test biopsies and 3 saline control biopsies. Skin biopsies were taken from tuberculin skin test sites or from saline-injected control sites and were processed for RNA extraction as described before. Usually PCR2 was run as a SYBR Green qPCR and stopped at a set threshold, although low-input samples could use end-point PCR (roughly 6 cycles) instead. Overall study outcomes, separate from this receptor: The larger number of TCRs at tuberculin skin test sites was interpreted as T cell infiltration of a delayed type IV hypersensitivity reaction. The paper did not give details on skin biopsy collection and RNA processing but referred to earlier studies for those details. TCR sequences were reportedly recovered from both skin biopsy types, with far more TCRs at tuberculin skin test sites. The RNA-based method was acknowledged to be potentially sensitive to changes in TCR transcripts with T cell activation and differentiation.

From the cysteine through the phenylalanine, the CDR3 covers 16 amino acids. Here the CDR3 DNA is all that survives: 48 bases in frame from base 1. CDR1 and CDR2, looked up from the germline V gene, are MRHNA and SNTAGT. Library prep was done by UMI-ligation and nested PCR. TCR RNA was reverse transcribed with SuperScript IV using alpha and beta constant region primers for the blood and skin samples. The ligated cDNA was amplified in four rounds of PCR with nested alpha and beta constant region primers together with the SP2 primer. An oligonucleotide carrying the Illumina SP2 primer and a UMI was ligated to the cDNA 3' end using T4 RNA ligase 1. The 12-nucleotide UMI was composed of two random hexamers separated by an eight-base spacer, which was included to prevent hairpin formation. TCR alpha and beta chain libraries were processed separately from the second PCR onward, with dual indexing for multiplexing. After pooling, the indexed libraries were analyzed by capillary electrophoresis and sequenced on either an Illumina MiSeq or NextSeq. To boost base diversity and improve cluster recognition, PhiX DNA at 5-7% was spiked into the libraries. As for the authors' bioinformatics: Demultiplexor took UMIs from read 2, joined the UMIs to the TCR sequence from read 1, and separated reads according to sample indices. V and J genes and V-J junctions were identified by Decombinator, and each TCR was assigned a five-part identifier that included V and J deletions. Collapsinator relied on UMIs to correct both sequencing errors and PCR amplification heterogeneity, producing a UMI-based abundance for each TCR. Identifiers were converted to nucleotide sequence by CDR3Translator and translated to amino acids, and CDR3 regions were extracted on the basis of terminal motifs. After normalization to the amount of input RNA, error-corrected alpha and beta TCR counts from blood and skin were compared. TCRdb trimmed the raw reads at Q25, called clones with MiXCR and kept productive beta chains. Rows are combined by CDR3 protein, so each entry shows the most common genes and DNA. It is TCRdb's table, rather than the study itself, that gives the V and J calls and clone size. In this sample the table shows around 20,000 distinct CDR3 sequences, 8.5% to 10% of which occur a single time. The ten largest make up under 7.5% of the sample.

Taken with the paper, the label for treatment or condition translates to: skin biopsy from PPD injection site in Mantoux-positive individual. Total RNA was used without cell sorting and was treated with RQ1 DNase before reverse transcription, with a target input of roughly 1 to 1,100 ng. The study described a robust, sensitive protocol for amplifying, sequencing and analyzing TCRs, using 3' ligation of a UMI-containing oligonucleotide to TCR cDNA. In individuals with a positive Mantoux test, tuberculin skin test biopsies were taken from sites that had been injected with PPD. Skin biopsy and whole blood libraries were made to test pipeline robustness in samples where T cells form a minority population.

The sequences come from skin, collected from a tuberculin skin test site. The receptor's source is an adult in good health. Recombination linked TRBV6-4 to TRBJ2-1; 16 bases in between match TRBD2. The DNA sequence reads TGTGTCAGCAGTGACTCGGGACTAGCGGGGGGGCATGAGCAGTTCTTC. Its protein product is CVSSDSGLAGGHEQFF.